The 21 T cell receptor beta chains reported below all come from one sample, sequenced in a study of T cell repertoires in cytomegalovirus infection. Antigen specificity for these receptors is unknown. Each CDR3 protein gets one entry after TCRdb re-called the reads with MiXCR. The sample lists 360,000 or so distinct CDR3 sequences, nearly 35% occurring once. Source: cultured PBMCs, taken from culture after CMV antigen stimulation. The receptors were sampled from a human donor in good health (CMV status not recorded). Some clones in this sample may be carry-over from other donors' samples.

V and J are TRBV20-1 and TRBJ2-3; TRBD2 agrees at 8 bases. The CDR3 covers 13 residues. The V segment lost 6 bases and the J segment 3 bases; nucleotides outside the gene matches: 5. The germline V gene encodes CDR1 DFQATT and CDR2 SNEGSKA (reference sequence). CDR3 sequence (DNA): TGCAGTGCCCGTAAGCGGGAGACAGATACGCAGTATTTT. It specifies CSARKRETDTQYF.

This clonotype was picked up one time. The chain carries TRBV4-3 and TRBJ2-2; D uncertain. The germline CDR1 and CDR2 sequences are LGHNA and YSLEER. This CDR3 has 16 amino acids. Trimming removed 0 bases from V and 6 bases from J, with 14 bases in between. This chain's CDR3 is CASSQEKQRPSGELFF. CDR3 nucleotides: TGCGCCAGCAGCCAAGAGAAACAGCGCCCCTCCGGGGAGCTGTTTTTT.

The CDR3 DNA sequence: TGCAGCGTCGCTTCCGGGACAGGGTTCGAGCAGTACTTC. This codes for CSVASGTGFEQYF. The chain recombines TRBV29-1 with TRBJ2-7; TRBD1 agrees at 9 bases. The CDR3 extends over 13 amino acids. In germline, CDR1 is SQVTM, CDR2 ANQGSEA. Germline trimming cut 6 bases from V and 6 bases from J; bases unmatched to any gene: 9.

The chain has TRBV4-1 and TRBJ1-4; perhaps TRBD1 as D (5 bases). Germline V CDR1 and CDR2: MGHRA, YSYEKL. The V and J ends lost 0 bases and 8 bases respectively, with 13 bases between them. The CDR3 totals 15 residues. The CDR3: CASSQDTGQGEKLFF. The CDR3 bases are TGCGCCAGCAGCCAAGATACTGGACAAGGCGAAAAACTGTTTTTT.

The chain uses TRBV6-2 or TRBV6-3 and TRBJ2-7; unclear D gene. The CDR3 has 15 residues. In germline, CDR1 is MNHEY, CDR2 SVGEGT. V lost 3 bases, J lost 3 bases, and 15 bases lay in between. The CDR3 loop reads CASSYEDGRIYEQYF. The CDR3 bases are TGTGCCAGCAGTTATGAGGACGGCCGAATCTACGAGCAGTACTTC.

This clonotype occurred a few times. The gene calls are TRBV7-2 and TRBJ1-2, with a tentative D call TRBD1 (5 bases). Germline V CDR1 and CDR2: SGHTA, FQGNSA. The CDR3 consists of 13 residues. Between the trimmed V and J ends, which lost 5 bases and 4 bases, there was a span of 11 bases. CDR3 residues: CASSPGPTYGYTF. As DNA, the CDR3 is TGTGCCAGCAGCCCGGGACCGACCTATGGCTACACCTTC. The whole variable domain, filled in from reference TRBV7-2 and TRBJ1-2, reads GAGVSQSPSNKVTEKGKDVELRCDPISGHTALYWYRQSLGQGLEFLIYFQGNSAPDKSGLPSDRFSAERTGGSVSTLTIQRTQQEDSAVYLCASSPGPTYGYTFGSGTRLTVV.

The chain uses TRBV6-5 and TRBJ2-5, with 7 positions matching TRBD2. The germline gives CDR1 MNHEY, CDR2 SVGAGI. J gave up 4 bases and V 5 bases, and 13 bases lay outside the gene matches. This CDR3 spans 16 amino acids. The chain's CDR3 is CASSRGLGRDGETQYF. The CDR3 bases are TGTGCCAGCAGTCGAGGGCTGGGGAGGGATGGAGAGACCCAGTACTTC.

This clonotype was found a few times. This rearrangement joins TRBV12-3 or TRBV12-4 to TRBJ1-1; possible D gene TRBD1, 5 bases. This CDR3 has 14 residues. With 2 bases removed from V and 5 bases from J, the gap between germline ends came to 12 bases. The CDR3 DNA is TGTGCCAGCAGTTTAACAGGACCGAGAACTGAAGCTTTCTTT. Translating gives CASSLTGPRTEAFF.

The rearrangement joins TRBV12-3 or TRBV12-4 to TRBJ2-7; maybe TRBD2 (6 bases). The CDR3 contains 15 residues. V was cut by 7 bases and J by 3 bases, with 19 bases left in between. CDR3 sequence (DNA): TGTGCCAGCAACCGAGCGGGTAATCACGACTACGAGCAGTACTTC. Amino acid sequence: CASNRAGNHDYEQYF.

The chain couples TRBV5-4 to TRBJ1-3; D may be TRBD1 (5 bases). The CDR3 extends over 15 amino acids. Germline CDR1 SGHNT, CDR2 YYREEE (reference sequence). With 4 bases removed from V and 0 bases from J, the gap between germline ends came to 11 bases. The chain's CDR3 is CASSLTGVSGNTIYF. CDR3 nucleotides: TGTGCCAGCAGCCTAACAGGCGTCTCTGGAAACACCATATATTTT.

The CDR3 loop is CSARPRLAGTSTDTQYF. As DNA, the CDR3 is TGCAGTGCTAGACCTCGACTAGCGGGAACTAGCACAGATACGCAGTATTTT. This rearrangement joins TRBV20-1 to TRBJ2-3; 11 bases line up with TRBD2. With 2 bases clipped from V and 0 bases from J, the junction kept 7 bases outside the gene matches. CDR3 length: 17 amino acids. CDR1 DFQATT and CDR2 SNEGSKA come from the germline V gene (reference sequence).

This chain joins TRBV20-1 and TRBJ1-6, with D tentatively TRBD1 (5 bases). Germline V gene lookup returns CDR1 DFQATT and CDR2 SNEGSKA (reference sequence). The CDR3 covers 12 residues. V lost 6 bases and J lost 8, with 11 bases in between. The CDR3 nucleotides are TGCAGTGCAAGGGACTGGGATTCACCCCTCCACTTT. Translating gives CSARDWDSPLHF.

This clonotype has more than one count but fewer than ten. V is TRBV29-1 and J is TRBJ2-1, with TRBD2 identical over 10 bases. Germline loops: CDR1 SQVTM, CDR2 ANQGSEA. V was pared by 4 bases and J by 6 bases, with 3 bases of the junction left unmatched. The CDR3 spans 13 residues. The chain's CDR3 is CSVASGRINEQFF. DNA for the CDR3: TGCAGCGTTGCTAGCGGGAGAATCAATGAGCAGTTCTTC.

This clonotype has more than one count but fewer than ten. This chain uses TRBV7-9 with TRBJ1-3; D is unresolved. This CDR3 contains 16 residues. The germline gives CDR1 SEHNR, CDR2 FQNEAQ (reference sequence). Trimming pared 5 bases from V and 1 base from J, leaving 15 bases between. In DNA form, the CDR3 reads TGTGCCAGCAGCCACAGCTTTGGGATTTCTGGAAACACCATATATTTT. Translated, it gives CASSHSFGISGNTIYF.

V is TRBV5-4 and J is TRBJ2-3; D remains unclear. CDR1 SGHNT and CDR2 YYREEE come from the germline V gene (reference sequence). Trimming took off 1 base at V and 5 bases at J, with 8 bases between the two ends. The CDR3 length is 13 residues. DNA for the CDR3: TGTGCCAGCAGCTTGTCTGGGCAAGATACGCAGTATTTT. Its protein is CASSLSGQDTQYF.

This clonotype appeared once. This chain connects TRBV6-4 to TRBJ2-7; possible D gene TRBD2, 6 bases. This CDR3 is 13 amino acids long. Germline values: CDR1 MRHNA, CDR2 SNTAGT. Trimming pared 5 bases from V and 5 bases from J, leaving 13 bases between. CDR3 loop: CASSHYSGDEQYF. The CDR3 nucleotides are TGTGCCAGCAGTCATTACTCGGGAGACGAGCAGTACTTC.

Concerning this clonotype: A much larger clone differs by one base, so this may be a read error. V is TRBV7-9 and J is TRBJ2-3; D uncertain. Germline loops: CDR1 SEHNR, CDR2 FQNEAQ (reference sequence). V was shortened by 5 bases and J by 3 bases, with 3 bases between the two germline ends. CDR3 size: 11 residues. CDR3 amino acids: CASSKTDTQYF. The CDR3 DNA follows: TGTGCCAGCAGCAAGACAGATACGCAGTATTTT.

This clonotype was seen only a few times. The chain combines TRBV11-2 with TRBJ2-7; the D gene could be TRBD1 or TRBD2 (5 bases each). The CDR3 is made up of 15 amino acids. CDR1 is SGHAT and CDR2 is FQNNGV in the germline V gene. Trimming removed 5 bases from V and 2 bases from J, with 16 bases in between. In DNA form, the CDR3 reads TGTGCCAGCAGCGCTAGCAGGGCAGCAACCTACGAGCAGTACTTC. As protein: CASSASRAATYEQYF.

This clonotype was seen more than once but under ten times. As DNA, the CDR3 is TGTGCCAGCAGCTTAAGGGAAGCTGGCAATGAGCAGTTCTTC. The encoded protein is CASSLREAGNEQFF. The V call is TRBV11-2, the J call TRBJ2-1; D call uncertain. Germline CDR1 SGHAT, CDR2 FQNNGV. The V end lost 2 bases, the J end lost 6 bases, and 11 bases lay between the germline ends. The CDR3 contains 14 residues.

This clonotype was observed a few times. The J gene is TRBJ1-1, the V gene TRBV20-1; perhaps TRBD1 as D (5 bases). Per germline, CDR1 DFQATT and CDR2 SNEGSKA (reference sequence). This CDR3 has 14 amino acids. V was trimmed by 6 bases and J by 5 bases, leaving 19 bases between them. DNA of the CDR3: TGCAGTGCCCGACGGGGGGGTATGGGGACTGAAGCTTTCTTT. It specifies CSARRGGMGTEAFF.

Of note for this clonotype: Given a much more abundant clone one base away, this may be a read error. The chain is built from TRBV9 and TRBJ1-2, with D perhaps TRBD1 (5 bases). The V end was cut by 3 bases, the J end by 7 bases, with 16 bases between. Germline lookup yields CDR1 SGDLS and CDR2 YYNGEE. There are 14 residues in the CDR3. CDR3 nucleotides: TGTGCCAGCAGCGGCCGGGTCAGGGTCTTTGGCTACACCTTC. The encoded protein is CASSGRVRVFGYTF.